The 28 T cell receptor beta chains below come from one sample, sequenced in a study of shared clonotypes between healthy human individuals. Positively selected for CCR7, the CD45RO-negative cells used as naive CD8 cells excluded terminally differentiated effector memory CD45RA+ cells. The assay was immunoSEQ multiplex PCR, and TCRdb's table has in-frame clones only and misses some. The sample holds 550,000 to 750,000 clones, just under 97% seen once. Sequences were obtained from naive CD8+ T cells sorted from blood. The receptors were sampled from a woman in her 30s in good health.

This chain joins TRBV10-1 and TRBJ2-5, with D maybe TRBD2 (5 bases). Per germline, CDR1 WNHNN and CDR2 SYGVQD (reference sequence). The CDR3 is made up of 14 amino acids. V was pared by 6 bases and J by 11 bases, with 22 bases between. Here the CDR3 reads CASSRDFSPWEQYF. The DNA of the CDR3 is TGCGCCAGCAGCCGGGATTTCAGCCCGTGGGAGCAGTACTTC.

The chain combines TRBV27 with TRBJ1-2, with 9 positions matching TRBD1. V trimming: 5 bases; J trimming: 5 bases; junction bases outside the gene matches: 9. CDR3 length: 15 residues. Germline V CDR1 and CDR2: MNHEY, SMNVEV (reference sequence). This CDR3 is CASSGNTGGGYGYTF. The DNA for the CDR3 is TGTGCCAGCAGTGGAAATACAGGGGGCGGGTATGGCTACACCTTC.

The chain combines TRBV4-2 with TRBJ2-7; D is ambiguous. V lost 2 bases, J lost 1 base, and 12 bases lay in between. The CDR3 loop spans 15 amino acids. Germline CDR1 is LGHNA and CDR2 is YNFKEQ. CDR3 amino acids: CASSQTLGNSYEQYF. DNA for the CDR3: TGTGCCAGCAGCCAAACGCTAGGGAATTCCTACGAGCAGTACTTC.

The V and J genes are TRBV6-1 and TRBJ1-1; 9 nucleotides line up with TRBD1. Germline CDR1 reads MNHNS; CDR2 reads SASEGT. The CDR3 has 15 amino acids. Unmatched junction bases numbered 8, after V lost 6 bases and J lost 3 bases. The CDR3 DNA reads as TGTGCCAGCAGCGGGACAGGGAGTAAGGACACTGAAGCTTTCTTT. Its translation: CASSGTGSKDTEAFF.

The chain links TRBV7-6 to TRBJ1-1, with TRBD1 as a possible D gene (6 bases). The V and J ends lost 5 bases and 3 bases respectively, with 13 bases between them. The CDR3 runs to 14 residues. Germline V gives CDR1 SGHVS, CDR2 FNYEAQ. CDR3 residues: CASSERQDYTEAFF. In nucleotides, the CDR3 is TGTGCCAGCAGCGAGCGACAGGACTACACTGAAGCTTTCTTT.

The chain employs TRBV7-6 and TRBJ2-3, with TRBD2 identical over 7 bases. The CDR3 spans 18 residues. V shed 0 bases and J 0 bases; nucleotides not matched to a gene: 9. Germline lookup yields CDR1 SGHVS and CDR2 FNYEAQ. The CDR3 is CASSLAELAAPSTDTQYF. CDR3 coding DNA: TGTGCCAGCAGCTTAGCGGAGCTAGCGGCCCCTAGCACAGATACGCAGTATTTT.

This chain connects TRBV5-6 to TRBJ2-7; 13 nucleotides agree with TRBD2. V lost 0 bases to trimming and J lost 4 bases; unmatched junction nucleotides: 4. Germline loops: CDR1 SGHDT, CDR2 YYEEEE. The CDR3 loop spans 16 amino acids. The CDR3 coding sequence is TGTGCCAGCAGCTTGGGGACTAGCGGGAGTCGATACGAGCAGTACTTC. Its protein is CASSLGTSGSRYEQYF.

The V gene is TRBV7-9, the J gene TRBJ2-5, with 8 bases matching TRBD2. The germline gives CDR1 SEHNR, CDR2 FQNEAQ (reference sequence). The CDR3 is 14 amino acids. Unmatched junction bases numbered 6, after V lost 7 bases and J lost 2 bases. CDR3 residues: CASTSLAEQETQYF. DNA of the CDR3: TGTGCCAGCACCTCACTAGCGGAGCAAGAGACCCAGTACTTC. Based on the CDR3 plus reference TRBV7-9 and TRBJ2-5, the full variable domain is DTGVSQNPRHKITKRGQNVTFRCDPISEHNRLYWYRQTLGQGPEFLTYFQNEAQLEKSRLLSDRFSAERPKGSFSTLEIQRTEQGDSAMYLCASTSLAEQETQYFGPGTRLLVL.

The chain employs TRBV7-9 and TRBJ2-7, with a weak D call TRBD2 (7 bases). Germline loops: CDR1 SEHNR, CDR2 FQNEAQ (reference sequence). The CDR3 totals 12 residues. V lost 6 bases and J lost 6, with 12 bases in between. CDR3 sequence reads: CASSSAGAEQYF. The CDR3, as DNA: TGTGCCAGCAGTTCGGCGGGGGCCGAGCAGTACTTC.

V usage is TRBV2 and J usage is TRBJ2-6, with TRBD1 matching over 11 bases. CDR1 and CDR2 (germline): SNHLY, FYNNEI. J was trimmed by 8 bases and V by 7 bases; bases with no gene match: 16. The CDR3 loop spans 18 amino acids. The CDR3 DNA reads as TGTGCCAGCATTAAACCCGGGGCTGGGGACAGGGGGACCAACGTCCTGACTTTC. Encoded protein: CASIKPGAGDRGTNVLTF.

This clone was detected only once. V is TRBV25-1 and J is TRBJ2-5; unclear D gene. The germline CDR1 and CDR2 sequences are MGHDK and SYGVNS. V lost 3 bases and J 10 bases, leaving 9 bases between the germline ends. This CDR3 has 11 amino acids. The CDR3 bases are TGTGCCAGCAGTGATCACCCAATCCAGTACTTC. The encoded protein is CASSDHPIQYF.

The chain joins TRBV11-2 to TRBJ2-7; TRBD1 matches 7 bases. With V trimmed by 6 bases and J by 2 bases, 13 bases remained unmatched. This CDR3 spans 16 amino acids. Germline V gene data show CDR1 as SGHAT and CDR2 as FQNNGV. Here the CDR3 DNA reads TGTGCCAGCAGACGCACGAATAACCAGGGGGCCTACGAGCAGTACTTC. Its translation is CASRRTNNQGAYEQYF. Full variable domain (outside the CDR3, taken from reference TRBV11-2 and TRBJ2-7): EAGVAQSPRYKIIEKRQSVAFWCNPISGHATLYWYQQILGQGPKLLIQFQNNGVVDDSQLPKDRFSAERLKGVDSTLKIQPAKLEDSAVYLCASRRTNNQGAYEQYFGPGTRLTVT.

This chain links TRBV28 with TRBJ1-1; 7 bases are a match to TRBD1. V trimming: 7 bases; J trimming: 3 bases; junction bases outside the gene matches: 8. CDR1 is MDHEN, CDR2 SYDVKM, per germline. This CDR3 contains 14 residues. The CDR3 bases are TGTGCCAGCACCGGGACAGAAGGAGACACTGAAGCTTTCTTT. Residues: CASTGTEGDTEAFF.

This sequence joins TRBV25-1 and TRBJ1-5, with 8 bases fitting TRBD1. Germline CDR1 is MGHDK and CDR2 is SYGVNS. CDR3 size: 14 residues. With V trimmed by 5 bases and J by 5 bases, 5 bases remained unmatched. The CDR3 loop is CASSISGGDQPQHF. The CDR3 nucleotides read TGTGCCAGCAGTATATCAGGGGGCGATCAGCCCCAGCATTTT.

The gene calls are TRBV5-8 and TRBJ2-7; D remains unclear. Trimming took 2 bases from V and 5 from J, leaving 8 bases between them. Germline-derived CDR1 and CDR2 are SGHTS and YDEGEE. This CDR3 contains 12 residues. DNA of the CDR3: TGTGCCAGCAGCTTTTCGTATGACGAGCAGTACTTC. Protein product: CASSFSYDEQYF.

The chain uses TRBV27 and TRBJ2-5; no reliable D call. Germline-derived CDR1 and CDR2 are MNHEY and SMNVEV (reference sequence). Trimming took off 0 bases at V and 1 base at J, with 6 bases between the two ends. CDR3 length: 14 amino acids. This CDR3 reads CASSLSSAQETQYF. DNA for the CDR3: TGTGCCAGCAGTTTATCGTCAGCCCAAGAGACCCAGTACTTC.

This clone showed up just once. V gene TRBV27 combines with J gene TRBJ1-5; TRBD1 is a possible D gene (6 bases). The V gene's germline CDR1 is MNHEY and CDR2 SMNVEV (reference sequence). This CDR3 has 14 amino acids. Trimming pared 6 bases from V and 7 bases from J, leaving 16 bases between. The CDR3 DNA reads TGTGCCAGCAGCCTTCTGGGGGGACAACAGCCCCAGCATTTT. Its protein is CASSLLGGQQPQHF.

This rearrangement joins TRBV7-9 to TRBJ2-3; 13 bases are a match to TRBD2. CDR1 is SEHNR, CDR2 FQNEAQ, per germline (reference sequence). V lost 5 bases to trimming and J lost 6 bases; unmatched junction nucleotides: 11. This CDR3 spans 17 amino acids. The CDR3 protein is CASSTPGLAGKTDTQYF. In DNA form, the CDR3 reads TGTGCCAGCAGCACCCCGGGACTAGCGGGAAAAACGGATACGCAGTATTTT. Full variable domain (rest looked up from reference TRBV7-9 and TRBJ2-3): DTGVSQNPRHKITKRGQNVTFRCDPISEHNRLYWYRQTLGQGPEFLTYFQNEAQLEKSRLLSDRFSAERPKGSFSTLEIQRTEQGDSAMYLCASSTPGLAGKTDTQYFGPGTRLTVL.

The gene calls are TRBV13 and TRBJ2-2; D unclear. This CDR3 has 14 residues. V lost 0 bases and J lost 5, with 7 bases in between. Looked up from germline, CDR1 is PRHDT and CDR2 is FYEKMQ (reference sequence). Written as DNA, the CDR3 is TGTGCCAGCAGCTTAGGTGCTGGAACCGGGGAGCTGTTTTTT. It is translated as CASSLGAGTGELFF.

This chain's CDR3 is CASSATSATYNEQFF. The CDR3 bases are TGTGCCAGCAGTGCGACTAGCGCAACCTACAATGAGCAGTTCTTC. The chain couples TRBV2 to TRBJ2-1; 8 bases are a match to TRBD2. The CDR3 has 15 amino acids. The V gene end was trimmed by 4 bases and the J gene end by 2 bases; junction bases not matched to a gene: 4. From germline, CDR1 is SNHLY and CDR2 FYNNEI.

This clone showed up just a few times. The chain recombines TRBV9 with TRBJ2-1; no firm D call. V lost 3 bases and J lost 8, with 9 bases in between. There are 12 residues in the CDR3. The germline gives CDR1 SGDLS, CDR2 YYNGEE. As DNA, the CDR3 is TGTGCCAGCAGCGCCGACTCGTATGAGCAGTTCTTC. It specifies CASSADSYEQFF.

The chain is built from TRBV7-9 and TRBJ2-3; TRBD1 matches 7 bases. The germline CDR1 and CDR2 sequences are SEHNR and FQNEAQ (reference sequence). V lost 5 bases and J lost 0; bases outside the gene matches: 5. The CDR3 extends over 15 amino acids. The CDR3 region has the DNA TGTGCCAGCAGCATACAGGGGAAAAGCACAGATACGCAGTATTTT. Encoded protein: CASSIQGKSTDTQYF.

The genes are TRBV2 and TRBJ2-1; D unclear. CDR1 and CDR2 from the germline V gene are SNHLY and FYNNEI. The CDR3 is 15 residues long. Trimming shortened V by 5 bases and J by 0 bases, and 11 bases separated the two germline ends. This CDR3 is CASSQYKSSYNEQFF. The CDR3 DNA is TGTGCCAGCAGTCAATATAAGTCCTCCTACAATGAGCAGTTCTTC.

In the case of this clone: One end of the junction fails to match germline, which may point to a read error. The J gene is TRBJ2-7, the V gene TRBV5-1, with D perhaps TRBD1 (5 bases). Germline V gene lookup returns CDR1 SGHRS and CDR2 YFSETQ. The CDR3 extends over 13 amino acids. In nucleotides, the CDR3 is TGCGCCAGCAGTTTGGACACCCTGTGGGAGCAGTACTTC. Its protein product is CASSLDTLWEQYF.

The V call is TRBV27, the J call TRBJ2-5; D gene unclear. The J call may be wrong; the DNA end is better matched by TRBJ2-7. This CDR3 has 14 residues. The germline CDR1 and CDR2 sequences are MNHEY and SMNVEV (reference sequence). The CDR3 sequence is CASSLSGRSYEQYF. The CDR3 nucleotides are TGTGCCAGCAGTTTATCTGGTAGGAGCTACGAGCAGTACTTC.

The chain couples TRBV9 to TRBJ2-5; D might be TRBD2 (6 bases). Germline V gene data show CDR1 as SGDLS and CDR2 as YYNGEE. This CDR3 contains 16 residues. Trimming removed 0 bases from V and 5 bases from J, with 17 bases in between. The CDR3 spells CASSVDSGSFGETQYF. The CDR3 DNA is TGTGCCAGCAGCGTAGACAGCGGGTCCTTTGGTGAGACCCAGTACTTC.

This chain links TRBV9 with TRBJ2-7; 8 positions match TRBD2. Germline V gives CDR1 SGDLS, CDR2 YYNGEE. CDR3 length equals 15 residues. The trim removed 2 bases at V and 0 bases at J, leaving 4 bases unmatched. Here the CDR3 DNA reads TGTGCCAGCAGCGTTGGACTAGCACACTCCTACGAGCAGTACTTC. It specifies CASSVGLAHSYEQYF. Together with reference TRBV9 and TRBJ2-7, the CDR3 gives the full variable domain: DSGVTQTPKHLITATGQRVTLRCSPRSGDLSVYWYQQSLDQGLQFLIQYYNGEERAKGNILERFSAQQFPDLHSELNLSSLELGDSALYFCASSVGLAHSYEQYFGPGTRLTVT.

CDR3 in amino acids: CASSENLAGGPTETQYF. In DNA, the CDR3 is TGCGCCAGCAGCGAAAATCTAGCGGGAGGGCCGACGGAGACCCAGTACTTC. The chain links TRBV5-1 to TRBJ2-5; 12 nucleotides line up with TRBD2. The CDR3 has 17 residues. V dropped 4 bases and J dropped 5; count of bases not matched to a gene: 12. Germline CDR1 SGHRS, CDR2 YFSETQ. Variable domain in full (rest from reference TRBV5-1 and TRBJ2-5): KAGVTQTPRYLIKTRGQQVTLSCSPISGHRSVSWYQQTPGQGLQFLFEYFSETQRNKGNFPGRFSGRQFSNSRSEMNVSTLELGDSALYLCASSENLAGGPTETQYFGPGTRLLVL.